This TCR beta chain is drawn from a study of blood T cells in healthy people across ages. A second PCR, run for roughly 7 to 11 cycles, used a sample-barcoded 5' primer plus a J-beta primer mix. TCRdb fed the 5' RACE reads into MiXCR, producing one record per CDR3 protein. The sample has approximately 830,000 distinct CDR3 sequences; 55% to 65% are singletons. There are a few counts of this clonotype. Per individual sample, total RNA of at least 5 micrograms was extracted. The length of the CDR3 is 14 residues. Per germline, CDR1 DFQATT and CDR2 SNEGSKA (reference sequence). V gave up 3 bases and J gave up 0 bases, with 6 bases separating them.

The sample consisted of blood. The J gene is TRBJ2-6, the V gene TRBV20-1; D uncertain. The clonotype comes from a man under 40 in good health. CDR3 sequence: CSASILSGANVLTF. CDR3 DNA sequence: TGCAGTGCTAGTATTCTCTCTGGGGCCAACGTCCTGACTTTC.